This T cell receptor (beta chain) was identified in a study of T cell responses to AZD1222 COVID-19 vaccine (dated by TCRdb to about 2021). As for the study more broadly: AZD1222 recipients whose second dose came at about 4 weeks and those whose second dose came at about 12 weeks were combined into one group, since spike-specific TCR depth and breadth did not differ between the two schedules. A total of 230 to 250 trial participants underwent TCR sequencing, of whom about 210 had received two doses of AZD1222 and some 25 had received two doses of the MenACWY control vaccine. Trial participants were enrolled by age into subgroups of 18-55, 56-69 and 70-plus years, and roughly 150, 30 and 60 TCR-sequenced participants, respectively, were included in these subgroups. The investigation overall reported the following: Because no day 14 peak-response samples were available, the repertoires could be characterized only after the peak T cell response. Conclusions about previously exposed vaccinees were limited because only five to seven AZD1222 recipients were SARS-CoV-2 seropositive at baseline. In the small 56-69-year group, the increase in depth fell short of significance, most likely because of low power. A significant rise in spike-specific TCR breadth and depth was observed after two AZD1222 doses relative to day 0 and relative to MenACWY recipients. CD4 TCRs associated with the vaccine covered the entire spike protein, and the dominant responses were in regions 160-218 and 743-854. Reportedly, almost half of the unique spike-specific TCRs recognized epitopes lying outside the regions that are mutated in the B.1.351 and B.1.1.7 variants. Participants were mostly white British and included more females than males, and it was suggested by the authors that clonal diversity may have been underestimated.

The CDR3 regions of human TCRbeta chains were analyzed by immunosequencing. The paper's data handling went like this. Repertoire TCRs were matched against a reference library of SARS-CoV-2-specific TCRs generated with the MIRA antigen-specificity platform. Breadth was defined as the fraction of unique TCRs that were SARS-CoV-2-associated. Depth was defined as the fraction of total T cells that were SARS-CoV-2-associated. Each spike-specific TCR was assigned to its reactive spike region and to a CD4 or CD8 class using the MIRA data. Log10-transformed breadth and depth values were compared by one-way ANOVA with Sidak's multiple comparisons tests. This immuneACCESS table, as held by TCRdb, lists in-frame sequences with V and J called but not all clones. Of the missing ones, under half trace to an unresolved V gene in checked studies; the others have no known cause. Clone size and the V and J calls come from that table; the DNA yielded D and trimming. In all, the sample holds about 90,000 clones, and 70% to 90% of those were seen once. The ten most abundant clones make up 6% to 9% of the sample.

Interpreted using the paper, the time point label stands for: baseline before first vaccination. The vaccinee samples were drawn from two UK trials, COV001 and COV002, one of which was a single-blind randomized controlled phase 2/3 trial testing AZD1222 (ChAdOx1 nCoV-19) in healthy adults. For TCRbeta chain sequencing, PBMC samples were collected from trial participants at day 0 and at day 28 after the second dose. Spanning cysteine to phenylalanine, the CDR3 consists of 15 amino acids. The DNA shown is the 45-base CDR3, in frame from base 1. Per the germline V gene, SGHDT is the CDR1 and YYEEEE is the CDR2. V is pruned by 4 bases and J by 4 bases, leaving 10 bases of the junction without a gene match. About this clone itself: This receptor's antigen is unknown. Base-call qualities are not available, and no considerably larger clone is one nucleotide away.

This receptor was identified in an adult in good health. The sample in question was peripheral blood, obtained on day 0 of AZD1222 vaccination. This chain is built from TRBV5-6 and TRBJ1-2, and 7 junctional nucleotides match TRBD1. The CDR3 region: CASSIATGRVYGYTF. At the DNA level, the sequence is TGTGCCAGCAGCATCGCGACAGGGAGGGTCTATGGCTACACCTTC.